These 28 T cell receptor beta chains share one sample of origin, sequenced in a study of human T cells and chemical hapten exposure. Time point here: patch test 1, 2 weeks after DPC sensitization. Sample treatment: therapeutic diphenylcyclopropenone sensitization with weekly scalp DPC. TCRdb reanalysed the RACE reads using MiXCR and keeps one entry per CDR3 protein. The data show over 75,000 distinct CDR3 sequences, approximately 8% seen once. The sequencing used whole blood, collected in connection with sensitization to the hapten diphenylcyclopropenone (DPC). The origin of the receptors is a woman in her 30s with alopecia areata. Some clones in this sample may be carry-over from other donors' samples.

This clonotype was found many times. The chain uses TRBV12-3 or TRBV12-4 and TRBJ1-1; 8 bases are shared with TRBD1. Trimming removed 2 bases from V and 2 bases from J; junction bases left unmatched: 7. The CDR3 length is 16 residues. CDR3 sequence reads: CASSLRAGGVNTEAFF. The CDR3 region has the DNA TGTGCCAGCAGTTTACGGGCAGGGGGCGTCAACACTGAAGCTTTCTTT.

This clonotype has only a few counts. The rearrangement joins TRBV18 to TRBJ1-1; no firm D call. V was cut by 8 bases and J by 0 bases, with 19 bases left in between. Germline CDR1 and CDR2: KGHSH and LQKENI. The CDR3 is 16 amino acids. This chain's CDR3 is CASPQLEIPMNTEAFF. The CDR3 DNA is TGTGCCAGCCCACAACTCGAGATACCAATGAACACTGAAGCTTTCTTT.

This chain uses TRBV5-1 with TRBJ1-1; maybe TRBD1 (5 bases). Germline CDR1 is SGHRS and CDR2 is YFSETQ. The ends were cut back, 2 bases at V and 0 bases at J, with 17 bases in the middle. This CDR3 has 17 residues. The CDR3 DNA follows: TGCGCCAGCAGCTTAGTTATAGACAGCAACATGAACACTGAAGCTTTCTTT. It codes for CASSLVIDSNMNTEAFF. Supplemented by reference TRBV5-1 and TRBJ1-1, the full variable domain reads KAGVTQTPRYLIKTRGQQVTLSCSPISGHRSVSWYQQTPGQGLQFLFEYFSETQRNKGNFPGRFSGRQFSNSRSEMNVSTLELGDSALYLCASSLVIDSNMNTEAFFGQGTRLTVV.

At least ten counts were recorded for this clonotype. The V call is TRBV19, the J call TRBJ2-3; 8 bases line up with TRBD1. The CDR3 consists of 15 residues. Germline-derived CDR1 and CDR2 are LNHDA and SQIVND (reference sequence). After removal of 8 bases from V and 2 bases from J, the junction contained 9 bases not matched to a gene. CDR3 sequence reads: CASRPGQEFTDTQYF. CDR3 nucleotide sequence: TGTGCCAGTCGACCGGGACAGGAGTTCACAGATACGCAGTATTTT.

This clonotype has only a few counts. The chain combines TRBV29-1 with TRBJ2-3; D is unresolved. Germline CDR1 reads SQVTM; CDR2 reads ANQGSEA. V lost 4 bases to trimming and J lost 6 bases, with 8 bases between them. This CDR3 is 11 amino acids long. The CDR3, as DNA: TGCAGCGTTGCCGCGGTTGATACGCAGTATTTT. Translation: CSVAAVDTQYF.

V is TRBV11-1 and J is TRBJ2-1, with D uncertain. The length of the CDR3 is 13 residues. Per the germline V gene, CDR1 is SGHAT and CDR2 is FQDESV (reference sequence). V lost 3 bases to trimming and J lost 5 bases, with 8 bases between them. In nucleotides, the CDR3 is TGTGCCAGCAGCTTTCTAGAAAACAATGAGCAGTTCTTC. It is translated as CASSFLENNEQFF.

The sample holds a few counts of this clonotype. The rearrangement joins TRBV18 to TRBJ1-2; D is undetermined. This CDR3 contains 15 residues. Per the germline V gene, CDR1 is KGHSH and CDR2 is LQKENI. Trimming stripped 3 bases from V and 0 bases from J, with 11 bases between. CDR3 DNA: TGTGCCAGCTCACCGCGGGCAGAATCTAACTATGGCTACACCTTC. It is translated as CASSPRAESNYGYTF.

This clonotype was found many times. The gene calls are TRBV29-1 and TRBJ1-2, with TRBD1 matching over 7 bases. The CDR3 spans 11 residues. The V segment lost 7 bases and the J segment 9 bases; nucleotides outside the gene matches: 8. Germline values: CDR1 SQVTM, CDR2 ANQGSEA. DNA of the CDR3: TGCAGCGCTAGACAGGGTATGAGCTACACCTTC. This gives the protein CSARQGMSYTF.

This clonotype was recorded at least ten times. The chain uses TRBV5-1 and TRBJ2-3; D might be TRBD1 (6 bases). This CDR3 contains 15 residues. The V and J ends lost 0 bases and 3 bases respectively, with 11 bases between them. CDR1 and CDR2 from the germline V gene are SGHRS and YFSETQ. CDR3 region: CASSLAQGATDTQYF. Written as DNA, the CDR3 is TGCGCCAGCAGCTTGGCACAGGGTGCAACAGATACGCAGTATTTT.

The chain employs TRBV6-1 and TRBJ1-5; TRBD1 agrees at 10 bases. Germline trimming cut 7 bases from V and 6 bases from J; bases unmatched to any gene: 6. Germline values: CDR1 MNHNS, CDR2 SASEGT. The length of the CDR3 is 14 residues. The CDR3 is CASTDRGPGQPQHF. DNA of the CDR3: TGTGCCAGCACCGACAGGGGGCCCGGTCAGCCCCAGCATTTT.

The V call is TRBV23-1, the J call TRBJ1-5; D not certain. Being an ORF, TRBV23-1 has a function that is uncertain. V gave up 0 bases and J gave up 3 bases, with 21 bases separating them. This CDR3 is 19 amino acids long. CDR3 nucleotide sequence: TGCGCCAGCAGTCAATCTCCAGATTCGTTAATGAAATCCAATCAGCCCCAGCATTTT. It specifies CASSQSPDSLMKSNQPQHF.

This clonotype appeared many times. The chain links TRBV6-1 to TRBJ1-1; D remains ambiguous. Looked up from germline, CDR1 is MNHNS and CDR2 is SASEGT. This CDR3 has 16 residues. Between the trimmed V and J ends, which lost 5 bases and 2 bases, there was a span of 18 bases. CDR3 region: CASSTDRVRINTEAFF. The CDR3 DNA follows: TGTGCCAGCAGTACAGACCGAGTCCGCATTAACACTGAAGCTTTCTTT.

Ten or more counts support this clonotype. V and J are TRBV29-1 and TRBJ1-1, with D perhaps TRBD1 (5 bases). Germline V CDR1 and CDR2: SQVTM, ANQGSEA. V was clipped by 5 bases and J by 0 bases, with 10 bases between them. This CDR3 is 13 amino acids long. The CDR3 nucleotides are TGCAGCGTTACGACAGTAATGAACACTGAAGCTTTCTTT. The encoded protein is CSVTTVMNTEAFF.

This clonotype was picked up many times. This chain joins TRBV6-1 and TRBJ2-3, with 11 nucleotides matching TRBD2. CDR1 and CDR2 (germline): MNHNS, SASEGT. This CDR3 has 16 amino acids. The junction had 4 bases not matched to a gene; V was cut back by 2 bases and J by 3 bases. The chain's CDR3 is CASSEYGLAGTDTQYF. CDR3 nucleotides: TGTGCCAGCAGTGAATACGGACTAGCGGGTACAGATACGCAGTATTTT.

This sequence joins TRBV7-6 and TRBJ2-7; D unresolved. The CDR3 consists of 16 residues. V was cut by 5 bases and J by 2 bases, with 19 bases left in between. Germline assignment: CDR1 SGHVS and CDR2 FNYEAQ. For the CDR3, the DNA is TGTGCCAGCAGCGTAGTATTAGGCGGAACCGCCTACGAGCAGTACTTC. This encodes CASSVVLGGTAYEQYF.

This clonotype has ten or more counts. The genes are TRBV3-1 and TRBJ1-1; D unresolved. Looked up from germline, CDR1 is LGHDT and CDR2 is YNNKEL (reference sequence). CDR3 length equals 13 residues. V gave up 8 bases and J gave up 4 bases, with 14 bases separating them. The CDR3 protein is CASYGEGGTEAFF. DNA of the CDR3: TGTGCCAGCTACGGGGAGGGTGGCACTGAAGCTTTCTTT.

This clonotype was observed a handful of times. The chain combines TRBV20-1 with TRBJ2-7; D might be TRBD1 (6 bases). CDR1 is DFQATT and CDR2 is SNEGSKA in the germline V gene (reference sequence). The V end lost 6 bases, the J end lost 2 bases, and 20 bases lay between the germline ends. The CDR3 sequence is 15 residues long. CDR3 DNA sequence: TGCAGTGCCCAACCAGGGGAAGGCCCGACCTACGAGCAGTACTTC. Encoded protein: CSAQPGEGPTYEQYF.

V and J are TRBV5-1 and TRBJ1-2; maybe TRBD1 (6 bases). This CDR3 contains 14 residues. From germline, CDR1 is SGHRS and CDR2 YFSETQ. V lost 2 bases, J lost 6 bases, and 14 bases lay in between. The CDR3 spells CASSFEDRRNGYTF. In DNA form, the CDR3 reads TGCGCCAGCAGCTTCGAAGACAGGCGAAATGGCTACACCTTC.

In its sample, this clonotype was seen many times. The rearrangement joins TRBV20-1 to TRBJ1-5; no firm D call. The CDR3 is made up of 13 amino acids. The V gene lost 1 base and the J gene lost 7 bases, with 11 bases spanning the gap. CDR1 is DFQATT, CDR2 SNEGSKA, per germline (reference sequence). For the CDR3, the DNA is TGCAGTGCTAGAGTCCTTTCGGGCCAGCCCCAGCATTTT. This encodes CSARVLSGQPQHF.

This clonotype was found many times. The J gene is TRBJ2-1, the V gene TRBV7-2; TRBD2 aligns across 10 bases. The CDR3 has 15 amino acids. The germline CDR1 and CDR2 sequences are SGHTA and FQGNSA. Germline trimming cut 7 bases from V and 7 bases from J; bases unmatched to any gene: 10. The DNA for the CDR3 is TGTGCCAGCACCACGCAGGGACTAGCGATAAATGAGCAGTTCTTC. Translated, it gives CASTTQGLAINEQFF.

The sample holds many counts of this clonotype. The chain is built from TRBV21-1 and TRBJ2-3; the table's D call, TRBD2, was not checked against the DNA. TRBV21-1 is listed as a pseudogene. CDR3 length: 15 amino acids. The CDR3, as DNA: TGTGCCAGCGGAATTCCAGGGCCCCGCACAGATACGCAGTATTTT. Protein: CASGIPGPRTDTQYF.

This clonotype was found a few times. The chain employs TRBV20-1 and TRBJ1-1; D possibly corresponds to TRBD1 (6 bases). This CDR3 has 13 amino acids. The V gene lost 6 bases and the J gene lost 3 bases, with 14 bases spanning the gap. Germline values: CDR1 DFQATT, CDR2 SNEGSKA (reference sequence). As DNA, the CDR3 is TGCAGTGCCTCCCTGGGACAACACACTGAAGCTTTCTTT. Its translation is CSASLGQHTEAFF.

J is TRBJ1-1 and V is TRBV5-1; maybe TRBD1 (5 bases). The CDR3 has 15 amino acids. The V gene's germline CDR1 is SGHRS and CDR2 YFSETQ. V was shortened by 4 bases and J by 4 bases, with 17 bases between the two germline ends. The CDR3: CASSTEPGEGTEAFF. CDR3 nucleotide sequence: TGCGCCAGCAGCACGGAACCGGGGGAGGGCACTGAAGCTTTCTTT. Complete variable domain (other parts from reference TRBV5-1 and TRBJ1-1): KAGVTQTPRYLIKTRGQQVTLSCSPISGHRSVSWYQQTPGQGLQFLFEYFSETQRNKGNFPGRFSGRQFSNSRSEMNVSTLELGDSALYLCASSTEPGEGTEAFFGQGTRLTVV.

V gene TRBV7-3 combines with J gene TRBJ2-5, with TRBD2 identical over 7 bases. V shed 5 bases, J shed 0 bases, and the junction held 6 bases outside the gene matches. The germline V gene encodes CDR1 SGHTA and CDR2 FQGTGA. The CDR3 runs 15 residues. CDR3 residues: CASSPGGVYQETQYF. CDR3 nucleotide sequence: TGTGCCAGCAGCCCTGGGGGGGTCTACCAAGAGACCCAGTACTTC. The full variable domain, rest sourced from reference TRBV7-3 and TRBJ2-5, is GAGVSQTPSNKVTEKGKYVELRCDPISGHTALYWYRQSLGQGPEFLIYFQGTGAADDSGLPNDRFFAVRPEGSVSTLKIQRTERGDSAVYLCASSPGGVYQETQYFGPGTRLLVL.

There are many counts of this clonotype. The J gene is TRBJ2-1, the V gene TRBV5-1, with D possibly TRBD1 on 6 matching bases. Germline assignment: CDR1 SGHRS and CDR2 YFSETQ. Trimming cost V 4 bases and J 10 bases, with 15 bases left between them. The CDR3 is 13 residues long. As DNA, the CDR3 is TGCGCCAGCAGCCTCAACAGGGTCGGGGAGCAGTTCTTC. Translated: CASSLNRVGEQFF.

This clonotype has just a few counts. The chain employs TRBV27 and TRBJ2-3, with TRBD2 matching 16 bases. From germline, CDR1 is MNHEY and CDR2 SMNVEV (reference sequence). Unmatched junction bases numbered 2, after V lost 5 bases and J lost 0 bases. The CDR3 loop spans 17 amino acids. The CDR3 nucleotides are TGTGCCAGCAGTCCGGGACTAGCGGGGGGGAGCACAGATACGCAGTATTTT. Its protein product is CASSPGLAGGSTDTQYF.

This clonotype was found a few times. The chain is built from TRBV3-1 and TRBJ1-1, with 9 bases that match TRBD1. The germline gives CDR1 LGHDT, CDR2 YNNKEL (reference sequence). The V segment lost 3 bases and the J segment 0 bases; nucleotides outside the gene matches: 5. The CDR3 covers 16 residues. CDR3 loop: CASSQKTGGMNTEAFF. DNA for the CDR3: TGTGCCAGCAGCCAGAAGACAGGGGGGATGAACACTGAAGCTTTCTTT. Variable domain in full (rest from reference TRBV3-1 and TRBJ1-1): DTAVSQTPKYLVTQMGNDKSIKCEQNLGHDTMYWYKQDSKKFLKIMFSYNNKELIINETVPNRFSPKSPDKAHLNLHINSLELGDSAVYFCASSQKTGGMNTEAFFGQGTRLTVV.

This clonotype turned up a few times. The chain links TRBV10-3 to TRBJ1-4; TRBD1 agrees at 8 bases. With 7 bases clipped from V and 7 bases from J, the junction kept 8 bases outside the gene matches. CDR1 and CDR2 from the germline V gene are ENHRY and SYGVKD. This CDR3 spans 14 amino acids. Here the CDR3 reads CAIKSTGEGEKLFF. The CDR3 DNA is TGTGCCATCAAATCGACAGGGGAAGGTGAAAAACTGTTTTTT.